This is a list of T cell receptor beta chains from one sample in a study of cytomegalovirus exposure and HLA in healthy donors. Profiled with immunoSEQ multiplex PCR; TCRdb holds only in-frame clones, not every one. The repertoire holds roughly 100,000 clones, with about 75% as singletons. Source material: PBMCs. The receptors come from a man aged 50 or older in good health and CMV-seronegative. Each CDR3 is given with its conserved first and last residue. Each record gives: clone size, V gene, D gene, J gene, CDR3 DNA, CDR3 protein. A D gene is named only where the DNA matches it firmly. Part of the rows lack a size; the others show once, few, many or a class for expanded clones.

clone_size: once
v_call: TRBV30
d_call: NA
j_call: TRBJ2-7
cdr3_nt: TGTGCCTGGAAACGGGGCTACGAGCAGTACTTC
cdr3_aa: CAWKRGYEQYF

clone_size: NA
v_call: TRBV30
d_call: NA
j_call: TRBJ1-1
cdr3_nt: TGTGCCTGGAGTGTAGAGAAGAACACTGAAGCTTTCTTT
cdr3_aa: CAWSVEKNTEAFF

clone_size: NA
v_call: TRBV13
d_call: NA
j_call: TRBJ2-3
cdr3_nt: TGTGCCAGCAGCTTAGGAGGGCGGGGGTCAGGGGCAGATACGCAGTATTTT
cdr3_aa: CASSLGGRGSGADTQYF

clone_size: NA
v_call: TRBV6-5
d_call: TRBD2
j_call: TRBJ2-7
cdr3_nt: TGTGCCAGCAGTTTGCGGGAGGTCAACGAGCAGTACTTC
cdr3_aa: CASSLREVNEQYF

clone_size: NA
v_call: TRBV13
d_call: TRBD1
j_call: TRBJ1-2
cdr3_nt: TGTGCCAGCAGCCCAACCGGAGGGGGCGCGGCTGGCTACACCTTC
cdr3_aa: CASSPTGGGAAGYTF

clone_size: NA
v_call: TRBV2
d_call: TRBD2
j_call: TRBJ2-3
cdr3_nt: TGTGCCAGCAGTGGTGGGGGGGAAGATACGCAGTATTTT
cdr3_aa: CASSGGGEDTQYF

clone_size: NA
v_call: TRBV28
d_call: NA
j_call: TRBJ2-2
cdr3_nt: TGTGCCAGCAGTTTAGTCCGGGGCACCGGGGAGCTGTTTTTT
cdr3_aa: CASSLVRGTGELFF

clone_size: few
v_call: TRBV10-3
d_call: NA
j_call: TRBJ1-1
cdr3_nt: TGTGCCCCCTCCAGGGAACCTGAAGCTTTCTTT
cdr3_aa: CAPSREPEAFF

clone_size: NA
v_call: TRBV4-2
d_call: NA
j_call: TRBJ2-5
cdr3_nt: TGTGCCAGCAGCCAAGCTATAAGTTGGGAGACCCAGTACTTC
cdr3_aa: CASSQAISWETQYF

clone_size: NA
v_call: TRBV11-2
d_call: TRBD1
j_call: TRBJ2-5
cdr3_nt: TGTGCCAGCAGCCCGGGACAGGTGGAGACCCAGTACTTC
cdr3_aa: CASSPGQVETQYF

clone_size: NA
v_call: TRBV4-2
d_call: TRBD2
j_call: TRBJ2-5
cdr3_nt: TGTGCCAGCAGCTTCGATAGCGGGGAAGAGACCCAGTACTTC
cdr3_aa: CASSFDSGEETQYF

clone_size: NA
v_call: TRBV18
d_call: NA
j_call: TRBJ1-1
cdr3_nt: TGTGCCAGCTCGCGCCCTGCGACCGGGGGGGGCGAGGGTGAAGCTTTCTTT
cdr3_aa: CASSRPATGGGEGEAFF

clone_size: few
v_call: TRBV4-2
d_call: TRBD2
j_call: TRBJ2-1
cdr3_nt: TGTGCCAGCAGCCAAGATCTATCTAGCGGATACAATGAGCAGTTCTTC
cdr3_aa: CASSQDLSSGYNEQFF

clone_size: NA
v_call: TRBV6-5
d_call: TRBD1
j_call: TRBJ1-1
cdr3_nt: TGTGCCAGCAGTTCCCTGACAGGGGGGAACACTGAAGCTTTCTTT
cdr3_aa: CASSSLTGGNTEAFF

clone_size: NA
v_call: TRBV28
d_call: NA
j_call: TRBJ2-1
cdr3_nt: TGTGCCAGCAGTTTAGGGGGGGGGCCGAATGAGCAGTTCTTC
cdr3_aa: CASSLGGGPNEQFF

clone_size: NA
v_call: TRBV14
d_call: TRBD2
j_call: TRBJ2-3
cdr3_nt: TGTGCCAGCAGGCCGGAGAGGACTAGCAATATCAAGACAGATACGCAGTATTTT
cdr3_aa: CASRPERTSNIKTDTQYF

clone_size: NA
v_call: TRBV7-9
d_call: NA
j_call: TRBJ1-4
cdr3_nt: TGTTCCAGCAGTAAAAAAGGGAGGGAGGGTGAAAAACTGTTTTTT
cdr3_aa: CSSSKKGREGEKLFF

clone_size: few
v_call: TRBV6-1
d_call: TRBD1
j_call: TRBJ2-5
cdr3_nt: TGTGCCAGCAGTGTATCCGGGACAGGCCCCCTTACCGGGGAGACCCAGTACTTC
cdr3_aa: CASSVSGTGPLTGETQYF

clone_size: NA
v_call: TRBV12-5
d_call: TRBD1
j_call: TRBJ2-1
cdr3_nt: TGTGCTAGTGGCCCCCCCGGGACAGGGGGCGGTTATGAGCAGTTCTTC
cdr3_aa: CASGPPGTGGGYEQFF

clone_size: NA
v_call: TRBV20-1
d_call: NA
j_call: TRBJ2-3
cdr3_nt: TGCAGTGCTCTCGGGACAGATACGCAGTATTTT
cdr3_aa: CSALGTDTQYF

clone_size: NA
v_call: TRBV5-6
d_call: NA
j_call: TRBJ1-5
cdr3_nt: TGTGCCAGCAGCTTGGCCTCTGGCAATCAGCCCCAGCATTTT
cdr3_aa: CASSLASGNQPQHF

clone_size: NA
v_call: TRBV7-2
d_call: NA
j_call: TRBJ2-2
cdr3_nt: TGTGCCAGCAGCCCCAGACTAGCCGGGGAGCTGTTTTTT
cdr3_aa: CASSPRLAGELFF